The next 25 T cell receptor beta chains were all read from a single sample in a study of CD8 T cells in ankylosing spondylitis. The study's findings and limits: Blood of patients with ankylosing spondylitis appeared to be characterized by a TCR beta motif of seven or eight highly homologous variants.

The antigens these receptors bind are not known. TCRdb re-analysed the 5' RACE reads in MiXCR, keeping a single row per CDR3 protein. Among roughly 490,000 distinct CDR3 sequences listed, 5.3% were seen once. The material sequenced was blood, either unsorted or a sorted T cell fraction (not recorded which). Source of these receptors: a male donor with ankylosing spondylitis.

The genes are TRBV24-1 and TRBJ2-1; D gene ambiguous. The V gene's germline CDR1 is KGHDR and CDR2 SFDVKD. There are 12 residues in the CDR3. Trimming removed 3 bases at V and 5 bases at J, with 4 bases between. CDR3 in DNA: TGTGCCACCAGTGATCGACACAATGAGCAGTTCTTC. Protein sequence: CATSDRHNEQFF.

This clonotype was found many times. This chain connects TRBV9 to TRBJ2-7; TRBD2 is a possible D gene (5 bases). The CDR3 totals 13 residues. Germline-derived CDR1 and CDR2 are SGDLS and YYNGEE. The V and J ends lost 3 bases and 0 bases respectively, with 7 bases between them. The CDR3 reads CASSAGSSYEQYF. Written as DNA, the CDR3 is TGTGCCAGCAGCGCGGGAAGCTCCTACGAGCAGTACTTC.

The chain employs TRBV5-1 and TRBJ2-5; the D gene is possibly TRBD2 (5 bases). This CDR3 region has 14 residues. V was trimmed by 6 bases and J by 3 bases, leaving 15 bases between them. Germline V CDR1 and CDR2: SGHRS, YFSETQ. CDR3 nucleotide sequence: TGCGCCAGCAACGGGATGGCTGGAGAAGAGACCCAGTACTTC. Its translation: CASNGMAGEETQYF. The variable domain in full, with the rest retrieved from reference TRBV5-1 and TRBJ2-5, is KAGVTQTPRYLIKTRGQQVTLSCSPISGHRSVSWYQQTPGQGLQFLFEYFSETQRNKGNFPGRFSGRQFSNSRSEMNVSTLELGDSALYLCASNGMAGEETQYFGPGTRLLVL.

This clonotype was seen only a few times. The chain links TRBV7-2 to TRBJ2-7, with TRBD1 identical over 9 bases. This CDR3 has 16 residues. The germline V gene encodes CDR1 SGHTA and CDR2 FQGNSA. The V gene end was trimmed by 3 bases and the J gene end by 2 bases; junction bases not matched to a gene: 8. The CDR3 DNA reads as TGTGCCAGCAGCTTTGCTGGACAGGGGCTGCCCTACGAGCAGTACTTC. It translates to CASSFAGQGLPYEQYF.

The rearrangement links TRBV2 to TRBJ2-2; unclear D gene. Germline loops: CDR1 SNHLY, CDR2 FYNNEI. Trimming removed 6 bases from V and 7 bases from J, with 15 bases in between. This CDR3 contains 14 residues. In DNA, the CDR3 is TGTGCCAGCAGGACCCTCCCTGGGGACGGGGAGCTGTTTTTT. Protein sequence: CASRTLPGDGELFF.

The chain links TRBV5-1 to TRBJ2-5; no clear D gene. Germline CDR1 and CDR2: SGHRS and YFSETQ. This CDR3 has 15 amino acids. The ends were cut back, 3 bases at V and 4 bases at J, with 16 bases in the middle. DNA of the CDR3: TGCGCCAGCAGCTCCCAGAGAGCCTATGGAGAGACCCAGTACTTC. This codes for CASSSQRAYGETQYF.

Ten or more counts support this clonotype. The CDR3 sequence: CSAEPHQGSRETQYF. The CDR3 DNA follows: TGCAGTGCTGAGCCTCACCAGGGGTCAAGAGAGACCCAGTACTTC. The chain joins TRBV20-1 to TRBJ2-5, with D possibly matching TRBD1 (6 bases). V lost 5 bases, J lost 4 bases, and 20 bases lay in between. The germline V gene encodes CDR1 DFQATT and CDR2 SNEGSKA (reference sequence). There are 15 residues in the CDR3.

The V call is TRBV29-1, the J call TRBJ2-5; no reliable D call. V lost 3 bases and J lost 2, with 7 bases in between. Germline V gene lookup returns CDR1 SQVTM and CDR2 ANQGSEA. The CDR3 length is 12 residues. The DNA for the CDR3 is TGCAGCGTTGAGGCAGATCAAGAGACCCAGTACTTC. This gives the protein CSVEADQETQYF. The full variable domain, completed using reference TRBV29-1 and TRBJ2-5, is SAVISQKPSRDICQRGTSLTIQCQVDSQVTMMFWYRQQPGQSLTLIATANQGSEATYESGFVIDKFPISRPNLTFSTLTVSNMSPEDSSIYLCSVEADQETQYFGPGTRLLVL.

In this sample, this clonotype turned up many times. CDR3 amino acids: CASSPQPGQGWGEQFF. The CDR3, as DNA: TGTGCCAGCAGCCCCCAACCGGGACAGGGGTGGGGTGAGCAGTTCTTC. V usage is TRBV7-2 and J usage is TRBJ2-1; 10 bases are a match to TRBD1. The length of the CDR3 is 16 residues. V dropped 5 bases and J dropped 9; count of bases not matched to a gene: 13. Germline V gene data show CDR1 as SGHTA and CDR2 as FQGNSA.

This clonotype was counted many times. CDR3: CASSLERLGAGGFGNEQFF. CDR3 sequence (DNA): TGCGCCAGCAGCTTGGAACGGCTTGGAGCGGGAGGCTTTGGCAATGAGCAGTTCTTC. The rearrangement uses TRBV5-1 and TRBJ2-1, with 9 bases aligning to TRBD2. The length of the CDR3 is 19 residues. Germline lookup yields CDR1 SGHRS and CDR2 YFSETQ. After removal of 0 bases from V and 6 bases from J, the junction contained 16 bases not matched to a gene. The complete variable domain, with remaining parts taken from reference TRBV5-1 and TRBJ2-1, reads KAGVTQTPRYLIKTRGQQVTLSCSPISGHRSVSWYQQTPGQGLQFLFEYFSETQRNKGNFPGRFSGRQFSNSRSEMNVSTLELGDSALYLCASSLERLGAGGFGNEQFFGPGTRLTVL.

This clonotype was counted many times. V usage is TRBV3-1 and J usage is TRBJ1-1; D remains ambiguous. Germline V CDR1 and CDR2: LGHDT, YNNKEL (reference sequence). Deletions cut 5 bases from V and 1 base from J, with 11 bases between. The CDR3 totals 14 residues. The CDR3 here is CASSFRWGNTEAFF. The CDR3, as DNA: TGTGCCAGCAGCTTTCGCTGGGGGAACACTGAAGCTTTCTTT.

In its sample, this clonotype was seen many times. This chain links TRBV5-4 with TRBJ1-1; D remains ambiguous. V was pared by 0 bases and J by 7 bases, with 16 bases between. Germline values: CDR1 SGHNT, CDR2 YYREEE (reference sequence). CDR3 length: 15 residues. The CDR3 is CASSLAGLPEGEAFF. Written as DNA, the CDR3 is TGTGCCAGCAGCTTGGCTGGCCTGCCCGAAGGTGAAGCTTTCTTT. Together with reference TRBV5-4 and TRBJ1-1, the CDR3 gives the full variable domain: ETGVTQSPTHLIKTRGQQVTLRCSSQSGHNTVSWYQQALGQGPQFIFQYYREEENGRGNFPPRFSGLQFPNYSSELNVNALELDDSALYLCASSLAGLPEGEAFFGQGTRLTVV.

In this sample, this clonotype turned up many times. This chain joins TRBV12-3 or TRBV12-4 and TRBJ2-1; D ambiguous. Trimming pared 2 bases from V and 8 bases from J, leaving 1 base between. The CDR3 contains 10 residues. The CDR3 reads CASSLYEQFF. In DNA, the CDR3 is TGTGCCAGCAGTTTATATGAGCAGTTCTTC.

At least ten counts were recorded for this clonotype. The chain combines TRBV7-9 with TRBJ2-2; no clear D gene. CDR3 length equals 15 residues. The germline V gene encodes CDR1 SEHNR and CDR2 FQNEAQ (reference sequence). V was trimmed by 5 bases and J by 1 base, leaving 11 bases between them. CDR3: CASSLTTENTGELFF. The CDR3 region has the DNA TGTGCCAGCAGCCTGACGACGGAGAACACCGGGGAGCTGTTTTTT.

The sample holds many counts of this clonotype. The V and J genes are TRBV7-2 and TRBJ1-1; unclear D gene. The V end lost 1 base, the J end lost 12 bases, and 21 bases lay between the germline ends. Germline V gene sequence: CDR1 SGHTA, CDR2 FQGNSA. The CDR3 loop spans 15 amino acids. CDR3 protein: CASSLEGGSPQRTFF. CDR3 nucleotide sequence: TGTGCCAGCAGCTTAGAAGGAGGGAGCCCCCAACGAACTTTCTTT.

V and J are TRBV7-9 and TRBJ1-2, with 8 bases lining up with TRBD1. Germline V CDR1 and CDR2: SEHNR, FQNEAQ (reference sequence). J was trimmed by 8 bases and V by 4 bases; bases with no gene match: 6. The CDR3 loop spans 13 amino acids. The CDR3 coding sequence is TGTGCCAGCAGCTCAGACAGGGGTGGGGGCTACACCTTC. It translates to CASSSDRGGGYTF. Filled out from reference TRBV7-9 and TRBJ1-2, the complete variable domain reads DTGVSQNPRHKITKRGQNVTFRCDPISEHNRLYWYRQTLGQGPEFLTYFQNEAQLEKSRLLSDRFSAERPKGSFSTLEIQRTEQGDSAMYLCASSSDRGGGYTFGSGTRLTVV.

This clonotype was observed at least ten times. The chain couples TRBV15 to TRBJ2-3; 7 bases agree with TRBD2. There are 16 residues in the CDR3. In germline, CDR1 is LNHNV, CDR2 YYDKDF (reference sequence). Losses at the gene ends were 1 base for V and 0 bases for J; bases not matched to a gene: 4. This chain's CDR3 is CATSRATSVSTDTQYF. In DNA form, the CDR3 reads TGTGCCACCAGCAGAGCTACTAGCGTTAGCACAGATACGCAGTATTTT.

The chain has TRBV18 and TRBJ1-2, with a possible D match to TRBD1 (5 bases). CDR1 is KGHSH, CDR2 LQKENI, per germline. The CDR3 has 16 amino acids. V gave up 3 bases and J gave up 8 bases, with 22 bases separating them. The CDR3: CASSPSTSGLPGGYTF. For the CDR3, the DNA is TGTGCCAGCTCACCCTCTACTTCAGGGCTTCCAGGGGGCTACACCTTC.

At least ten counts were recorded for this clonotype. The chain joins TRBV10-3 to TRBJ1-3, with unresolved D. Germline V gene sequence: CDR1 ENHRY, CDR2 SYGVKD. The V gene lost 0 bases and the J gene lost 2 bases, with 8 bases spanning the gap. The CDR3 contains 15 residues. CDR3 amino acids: CAISESSSPGNTIYF. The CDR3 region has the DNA TGTGCCATCAGTGAGTCTAGCTCCCCTGGAAACACCATATATTTT.

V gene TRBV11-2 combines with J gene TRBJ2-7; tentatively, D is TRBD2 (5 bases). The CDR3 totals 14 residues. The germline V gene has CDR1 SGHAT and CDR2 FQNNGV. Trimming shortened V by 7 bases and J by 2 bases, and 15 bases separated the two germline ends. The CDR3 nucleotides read TGTGCCAGCACCTATTCCCAGCGGACCTACGAGCAGTACTTC. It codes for CASTYSQRTYEQYF.

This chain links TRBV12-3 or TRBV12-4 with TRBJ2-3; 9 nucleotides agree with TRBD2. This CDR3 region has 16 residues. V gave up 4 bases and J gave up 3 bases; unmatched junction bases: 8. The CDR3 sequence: CASSYFGTSITDTQYF. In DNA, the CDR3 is TGTGCCAGCAGTTACTTCGGGACTAGCATTACAGATACGCAGTATTTT.

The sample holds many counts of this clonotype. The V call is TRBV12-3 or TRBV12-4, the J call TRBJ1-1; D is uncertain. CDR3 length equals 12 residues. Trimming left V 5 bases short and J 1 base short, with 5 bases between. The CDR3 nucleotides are TGTGCCAGCAGTCCCCAGAACACTGAAGCTTTCTTT. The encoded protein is CASSPQNTEAFF.

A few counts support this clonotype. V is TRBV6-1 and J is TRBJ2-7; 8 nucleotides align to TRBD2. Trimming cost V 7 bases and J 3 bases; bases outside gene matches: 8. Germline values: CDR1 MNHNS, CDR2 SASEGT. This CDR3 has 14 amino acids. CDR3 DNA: TGTGCCAGCACCCTTAGCGGGGCCTACTACGAGCAGTACTTC. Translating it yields CASTLSGAYYEQYF.

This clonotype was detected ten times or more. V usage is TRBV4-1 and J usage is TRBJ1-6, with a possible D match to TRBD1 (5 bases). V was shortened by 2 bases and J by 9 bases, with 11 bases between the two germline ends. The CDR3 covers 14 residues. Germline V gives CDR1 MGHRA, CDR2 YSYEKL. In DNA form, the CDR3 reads TGCGCCAGCAGCCAAACTATGGGGGGTTCACCCCTCCACTTT. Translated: CASSQTMGGSPLHF.

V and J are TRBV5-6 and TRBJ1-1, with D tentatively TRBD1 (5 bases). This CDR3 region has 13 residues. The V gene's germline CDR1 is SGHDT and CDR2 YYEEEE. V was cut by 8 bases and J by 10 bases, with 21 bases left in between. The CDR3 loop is CARGLGFREGAFF. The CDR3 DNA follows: TGTGCCAGGGGCCTGGGGTTCAGGGAAGGAGCTTTCTTT.